The 18 T cell receptor beta chains below all came from one sample that was sequenced in a study of vaccination effects on CD4 cells after COVID-19. Investigators separated out CD4+ T cells once about eleven days of culture had passed. The vaccine given was either BNT162b2 or mRNA-1273, in two doses. For these TCRs, the target antigens are not known. Measured with immunoSEQ multiplex PCR; TCRdb has only the in-frame clones, and not every one. Of tens of thousands of clones listed, less than 85% are singletons. The sequences come from CD4+ T cells from PBMCs cultured without peptide, collected after COVID-19 vaccination. These TCRs come from a human donor who received a COVID-19 vaccine.

The rearrangement uses TRBV15 and TRBJ2-3; tentative D call: TRBD1 (5 bases). Germline V gives CDR1 LNHNV, CDR2 YYDKDF (reference sequence). The ends were cut back, 2 bases at V and 2 bases at J, with 20 bases in the middle. The length of the CDR3 is 18 residues. Written as DNA, the CDR3 is TGTGCCACCAGCAGAAAATCTACAGCAGGGCTGACCACAGATACGCAGTATTTT. It translates to CATSRKSTAGLTTDTQYF.

This clone was detected only a few times. This chain links TRBV19 with TRBJ1-3; tentative D call: TRBD1 (6 bases). The V gene lost 1 base and the J gene lost 4 bases, with 11 bases spanning the gap. The length of the CDR3 is 15 residues. In germline, CDR1 is LNHDA, CDR2 SQIVND (reference sequence). The CDR3 sequence is CASSIVRGPGNTIYF. The CDR3 DNA sequence: TGTGCCAGTAGTATAGTCCGGGGGCCCGGAAACACCATATATTTT. The whole variable domain, filled in from reference TRBV19 and TRBJ1-3, reads DGGITQSPKYLFRKEGQNVTLSCEQNLNHDAMYWYRQDPGQGLRLIYYSQIVNDFQKGDIAEGYSVSREKKESFPLTVTSAQKNPTAFYLCASSIVRGPGNTIYFGEGSWLTVV.

This chain links TRBV12-5 with TRBJ1-3; D is undetermined. With 2 bases removed from V and 0 bases from J, the gap between germline ends came to 2 bases. This CDR3 region has 13 residues. CDR1 is LGHNT and CDR2 is FRNRAP in the germline V gene. As DNA, the CDR3 is TGTGCTAGTGGTTTGTACTCTGGAAACACCATATATTTT. Protein: CASGLYSGNTIYF.

This clone has more than one count but fewer than ten. This chain links TRBV18 with TRBJ1-2; possibly TRBD1 for D (6 bases). Trimming stripped 1 base from V and 2 bases from J, with 8 bases between. Germline CDR1 and CDR2: KGHSH and LQKENI. This CDR3 has 14 amino acids. The CDR3 protein is CASSPRTANYGYTF. The CDR3 DNA follows: TGTGCCAGCTCACCACGGACAGCGAACTATGGCTACACCTTC.

Only one count was recorded for this clone. CDR3 region: CSVAWAKGTEAFF. The CDR3 DNA follows: TGCAGCGTTGCTTGGGCTAAGGGCACTGAAGCTTTCTTT. The chain couples TRBV29-1 to TRBJ1-1; no clear D. This CDR3 has 13 amino acids. V gave up 4 bases and J gave up 4 bases, with 13 bases separating them. CDR1 and CDR2 (germline): SQVTM, ANQGSEA.

The chain joins TRBV5-5 to TRBJ2-2; D gene uncertain. In germline, CDR1 is SGHKS, CDR2 YYEKEE (reference sequence). V gave up 2 bases and J gave up 7 bases, with 15 bases separating them. The CDR3 length is 15 residues. CDR3 protein: CASSFSGASGGELFF. CDR3 coding DNA: TGTGCCAGCAGCTTTAGTGGAGCGTCCGGCGGGGAGCTGTTTTTT.

The chain uses TRBV5-4 and TRBJ2-5; TRBD2 matches at 9 bases. V trimming: 3 bases; J trimming: 3 bases; junction bases outside the gene matches: 9. CDR1 and CDR2 from the germline V gene are SGHNT and YYREEE (reference sequence). The CDR3 loop spans 16 amino acids. CDR3 nucleotide sequence: TGTGCCAGCAGCTCCCGCCTGGCTAGCGGGAAAGAGACCCAGTACTTC. This gives the protein CASSSRLASGKETQYF.

The genes are TRBV30 and TRBJ2-2, with D perhaps TRBD1 or TRBD2 (6 bases each). V was clipped by 5 bases and J by 1 base, with 8 bases between them. Germline V gene data show CDR1 as GTSNPN and CDR2 as SVGIG (reference sequence). This CDR3 contains 13 residues. The CDR3 DNA is TGTGCCTGGGGAGGGGGGAACACCGGGGAGCTGTTTTTT. This sequence encodes CAWGGGNTGELFF.

This clone was seen repeatedly, ten times or more. The chain carries TRBV4-3 and TRBJ2-3, with 13 bases identical to TRBD2. Germline loops: CDR1 LGHNA, CDR2 YSLEER. Trimming at V came to 4 bases and at J to 2 bases, leaving 6 bases not matched to a gene. This CDR3 comprises 17 residues. The CDR3 loop reads CASSRRGLAGATDTQYF. The CDR3 DNA is TGCGCCAGCAGCCGTCGTGGACTAGCGGGGGCCACAGATACGCAGTATTTT.

The chain combines TRBV9 with TRBJ2-7; D may match TRBD1 or TRBD2 (6 bases each). There are 18 residues in the CDR3. Trimming pared 4 bases from V and 0 bases from J, leaving 23 bases between. Germline lookup yields CDR1 SGDLS and CDR2 YYNGEE. As DNA, the CDR3 is TGTGCCAGCAGCCTAGGGGTACAGGGAGGTCATCCCTCCTACGAGCAGTACGTC. Translated: CASSLGVQGGHPSYEQYV.

The gene calls are TRBV1 and TRBJ2-1; the table's D call TRBD1 went unverified against the DNA. TRBV1 is a pseudogene locus. CDR3 size: 14 residues. The CDR3 spells CTSSHQTDYNEQFF. In DNA, the CDR3 is TGCACCAGCAGCCATCAGACAGATTACAATGAGCAGTTCTTC.

The rearrangement uses TRBV6-6 and TRBJ1-6, with a weak D call TRBD1 (5 bases). V was cut by 2 bases and J by 7 bases, with 15 bases left in between. The CDR3 loop spans 16 amino acids. Germline CDR1 is MNHNY and CDR2 is SVGAGI (reference sequence). The CDR3 sequence is CASSYGNGARNSPLHF. CDR3 sequence (DNA): TGTGCCAGCAGTTACGGGAACGGGGCACGGAATTCACCCCTCCACTTT.

This chain joins TRBV6-5 and TRBJ1-6; D call uncertain. With 6 bases removed from V and 9 bases from J, the gap between germline ends came to 12 bases. Germline-derived CDR1 and CDR2 are MNHEY and SVGAGI. This CDR3 contains 13 residues. CDR3 sequence: CASSLDGPSPLHF. CDR3 DNA: TGTGCCAGCAGCCTGGACGGGCCTTCACCCCTCCACTTT.

The chain combines TRBV29-1 with TRBJ1-1, with TRBD1 matching 7 bases. V shed 7 bases, J shed 2 bases, and the junction held 7 bases outside the gene matches. CDR1 is SQVTM and CDR2 is ANQGSEA in the germline V gene. The CDR3 is 13 residues long. Written as DNA, the CDR3 is TGCAGCGCTACCGGACAGGCAAACACTGAAGCTTTCTTT. It is translated as CSATGQANTEAFF.

V and J are TRBV5-4 and TRBJ2-5, with D possibly matching TRBD1 (5 bases). V was cut by 4 bases and J by 7 bases, with 14 bases left in between. There are 13 residues in the CDR3. Germline CDR1 is SGHNT and CDR2 is YYREEE (reference sequence). CDR3 in DNA: TGTGCCAGCAGCCCCCAGGGTTTAGGGACCCAGTACTTC. It translates to CASSPQGLGTQYF.

This sequence joins TRBV5-1 and TRBJ2-3; TRBD1 matches at 8 bases. This CDR3 has 16 amino acids. The trim removed 4 bases at V and 4 bases at J, leaving 11 bases unmatched. Germline values: CDR1 SGHRS, CDR2 YFSETQ. The CDR3 spells CASSPTPGQGPDTQYF. Written as DNA, the CDR3 is TGCGCCAGCAGCCCTACACCTGGACAGGGTCCAGATACGCAGTATTTT.

The chain joins TRBV27 to TRBJ2-2, with TRBD1 as a possible D gene (5 bases). Germline V gives CDR1 MNHEY, CDR2 SMNVEV (reference sequence). CDR3 length: 15 residues. Between the trimmed V and J ends, which lost 3 bases and 7 bases, there was a span of 15 bases. This CDR3 is CASSLGFRGFGELFF. Here the CDR3 DNA reads TGTGCCAGCAGTTTGGGATTTAGGGGTTTCGGGGAGCTGTTTTTT.

The V gene is TRBV19, the J gene TRBJ1-1; 10 bases are shared with TRBD1. Trimming removed 5 bases from V and 2 bases from J; junction bases left unmatched: 8. The CDR3 length is 16 residues. Germline V CDR1 and CDR2: LNHDA, SQIVND (reference sequence). In DNA form, the CDR3 reads TGTGCCAGTAGTTCCTGGGACAGGGGCCTTAACACTGAAGCTTTCTTT. Translation gives CASSSWDRGLNTEAFF.